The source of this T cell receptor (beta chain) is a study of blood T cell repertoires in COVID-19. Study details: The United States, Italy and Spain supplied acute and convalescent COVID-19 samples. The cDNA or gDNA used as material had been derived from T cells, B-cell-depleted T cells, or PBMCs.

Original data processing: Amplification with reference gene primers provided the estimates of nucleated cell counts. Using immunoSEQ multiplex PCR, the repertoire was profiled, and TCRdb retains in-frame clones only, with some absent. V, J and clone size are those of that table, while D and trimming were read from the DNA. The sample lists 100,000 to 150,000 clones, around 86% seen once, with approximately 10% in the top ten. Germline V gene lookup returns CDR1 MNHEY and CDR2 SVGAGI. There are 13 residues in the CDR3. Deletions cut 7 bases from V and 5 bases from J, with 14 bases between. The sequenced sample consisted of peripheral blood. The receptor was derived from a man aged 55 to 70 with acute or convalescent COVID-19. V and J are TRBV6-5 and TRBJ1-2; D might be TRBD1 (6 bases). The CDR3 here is CASNPGTPYGYTF. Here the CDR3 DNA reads TGTGCCAGCAATCCCGGGACACCATATGGCTACACCTTC.